This entry lists 16 T cell receptor beta chains sequenced from one sample in a study of identical twins. Using its own MiXCR run on the 5' RACE reads, TCRdb lists one record per CDR3 protein. The sample lists more than 600,000 distinct CDR3 sequences; around a sixth were seen once. These same records also appear under a second study, on T cells expressing NK-cell markers.

Sequencing was carried out using PBMCs. The source is a young woman in good health.

The chain couples TRBV7-2 to TRBJ2-7; 11 bases map to TRBD2. CDR1 and CDR2 from the germline V gene are SGHTA and FQGNSA. CDR3 length: 17 residues. V trimming: 0 bases; J trimming: 6 bases; junction bases outside the gene matches: 10. CDR3 sequence (DNA): TGTGCCAGCAGCTTAGCGAGGTGGGGGACTAGCGGAGTCGAGCAGTACTTC. Its protein is CASSLARWGTSGVEQYF.

This clonotype showed up just a few times. V usage is TRBV20-1 and J usage is TRBJ1-2; TRBD1 is a possible D gene (6 bases). The CDR3 covers 13 residues. CDR1 and CDR2 (germline): DFQATT, SNEGSKA (reference sequence). V gave up 6 bases and J gave up 2 bases, with 13 bases separating them. The CDR3 sequence: CSATMRGNYGYTF. DNA for the CDR3: TGCAGTGCAACTATGAGGGGGAACTATGGCTACACCTTC.

A few counts support this clonotype. The V and J genes are TRBV6-4 and TRBJ2-1, with D unclear. CDR3 size: 14 residues. The germline gives CDR1 MRHNA, CDR2 SNTAGT. The V end lost 5 bases, the J end lost 5 bases, and 13 bases lay between the germline ends. CDR3 in DNA: TGTGCCAGCAGTTCCTTCACTACCGACAATGAGCAGTTCTTC. This encodes CASSSFTTDNEQFF.

This clonotype was detected a few times. This chain uses TRBV10-1 with TRBJ2-1; TRBD2 aligns across 10 bases. Looked up from germline, CDR1 is WNHNN and CDR2 is SYGVQD (reference sequence). J was trimmed by 8 bases and V by 3 bases; bases with no gene match: 4. CDR3 length equals 14 residues. CDR3 sequence (DNA): TGCGCCAGCAGTGAAGAGCGGGAGGGCCATGAGCAGTTCTTC. Its protein product is CASSEEREGHEQFF.

The chain couples TRBV7-8 to TRBJ2-7; the D is unclear. From germline, CDR1 is SGHVS and CDR2 FQNEAQ. V shed 1 base and J shed 2 bases, with 9 bases lying between them. This CDR3 comprises 14 residues. This chain's CDR3 is CASSLGGKPYEQYF. CDR3 in DNA: TGTGCCAGCAGCTTAGGGGGAAAACCCTACGAGCAGTACTTC.

This clonotype was counted a few times. This chain connects TRBV14 to TRBJ1-2, with D unclear. The CDR3 runs to 14 residues. The V gene's germline CDR1 is SGHDN and CDR2 FVKESK. V was cut by 1 base and J by 4 bases, with 10 bases left in between. CDR3 loop: CASSQGSQSYGYTF. Here the CDR3 DNA reads TGTGCCAGCAGCCAAGGGTCCCAATCCTATGGCTACACCTTC.

J is TRBJ1-2 and V is TRBV11-1; D is ambiguous. Between the trimmed V and J ends, which lost 2 bases and 5 bases, there was a span of 27 bases. The germline CDR1 and CDR2 sequences are SGHAT and FQDESV (reference sequence). The CDR3 contains 19 residues. CDR3 in amino acids: CASSLSSLHALGPSYGYTF. The CDR3 DNA reads TGTGCCAGCAGCTTATCTAGCCTTCACGCTTTAGGCCCGTCTTATGGCTACACCTTC.

CDR3 DNA sequence: TGTGCCAGCAGCTTTGGGGTGTTAGCGCAAGAGACCCAGTACTTC. Translating gives CASSFGVLAQETQYF. The chain joins TRBV7-9 to TRBJ2-5; the D gene is possibly TRBD2 (5 bases). Looked up from germline, CDR1 is SEHNR and CDR2 is FQNEAQ (reference sequence). This CDR3 is 15 amino acids long. The V end lost 3 bases, the J end lost 2 bases, and 13 bases lay between the germline ends.

CDR3 sequence (DNA): TGTGCCAGCAGTTACGTCAGGACAGGGGTACGGGAGCAGTACTTC. This gives the protein CASSYVRTGVREQYF. The chain recombines TRBV6-2 or TRBV6-3 with TRBJ2-7; 9 nucleotides line up with TRBD1. This CDR3 contains 15 residues. V was clipped by 2 bases and J by 7 bases; unmatched bases: 9. Germline V gives CDR1 MNHEY, CDR2 SVGEGT.

The sample holds a few counts of this clonotype. This rearrangement joins TRBV10-3 to TRBJ2-3, with D maybe TRBD1 (5 bases). CDR1 is ENHRY and CDR2 is SYGVKD in the germline V gene. Deletions cut 6 bases from V and 0 bases from J, with 13 bases between. The CDR3 covers 15 residues. The CDR3 spells CAISSGLASTDTQYF. The DNA for the CDR3 is TGTGCCATCAGCTCAGGGTTGGCTAGCACAGATACGCAGTATTTT.

For the CDR3, the DNA is TGTGCCAGCAGCCAAGGTTTCCTTAGCAATCAGCCCCAGCATTTT. This codes for CASSQGFLSNQPQHF. The rearrangement joins TRBV3-1 to TRBJ1-5; D remains ambiguous. There are 15 residues in the CDR3. V lost 1 base to trimming and J lost 0 bases, with 7 bases between them. Germline V gives CDR1 LGHDT, CDR2 YNNKEL (reference sequence). Full variable domain (missing parts from reference TRBV3-1 and TRBJ1-5): DTAVSQTPKYLVTQMGNDKSIKCEQNLGHDTMYWYKQDSKKFLKIMFSYNNKELIINETVPNRFSPKSPDKAHLNLHINSLELGDSAVYFCASSQGFLSNQPQHFGDGTRLSIL.

This clonotype occurred a few times. J is TRBJ1-2 and V is TRBV5-1, with D perhaps TRBD1 (5 bases). The V gene's germline CDR1 is SGHRS and CDR2 YFSETQ. The CDR3 runs to 16 residues. With 2 bases removed from V and 4 bases from J, the gap between germline ends came to 18 bases. CDR3 coding DNA: TGCGCCAGCAGCTTCGGGGCGGGCAGGGTCTTCTATGGCTACACCTTC. The encoded protein is CASSFGAGRVFYGYTF. Filled out from reference TRBV5-1 and TRBJ1-2, the complete variable domain reads KAGVTQTPRYLIKTRGQQVTLSCSPISGHRSVSWYQQTPGQGLQFLFEYFSETQRNKGNFPGRFSGRQFSNSRSEMNVSTLELGDSALYLCASSFGAGRVFYGYTFGSGTRLTVV.

J is TRBJ2-5 and V is TRBV29-1; D unresolved. Per germline, CDR1 SQVTM and CDR2 ANQGSEA. This CDR3 has 11 amino acids. The germline V and J ends were trimmed by 7 bases and 7 bases, with 13 bases remaining between them. The CDR3 protein is CSAEGTRTQYF. CDR3 sequence (DNA): TGCAGCGCCGAAGGCACACGGACCCAGTACTTC.

This clonotype was seen only a few times. This rearrangement joins TRBV11-3 to TRBJ2-2; D is perhaps TRBD1 (5 bases). The germline V and J ends were trimmed by 5 bases and 5 bases, with 15 bases remaining between them. This CDR3 spans 15 amino acids. Germline V gene lookup returns CDR1 SGHNT and CDR2 YENEEA. The CDR3: CASSPTGVGTGELFF. CDR3 DNA sequence: TGTGCCAGCAGCCCAACAGGAGTAGGTACCGGGGAGCTGTTTTTT.

The chain joins TRBV7-2 to TRBJ2-3; D is unresolved. The CDR3 is 14 residues long. V was clipped by 1 base and J by 1 base, with 6 bases between them. Germline lookup yields CDR1 SGHTA and CDR2 FQGNSA. The CDR3 sequence is CASSLVFRTDTQYF. The CDR3 DNA reads TGTGCCAGCAGCTTAGTCTTCCGCACAGATACGCAGTATTTT. The full variable domain, with the rest looked up from reference TRBV7-2 and TRBJ2-3, is GAGVSQSPSNKVTEKGKDVELRCDPISGHTALYWYRQSLGQGLEFLIYFQGNSAPDKSGLPSDRFSAERTGGSVSTLTIQRTQQEDSAVYLCASSLVFRTDTQYFGPGTRLTVL.

The rearrangement uses TRBV4-1 and TRBJ2-1; tentatively, D is TRBD1 or TRBD2 (5 bases each). V lost 4 bases, J lost 8 bases, and 12 bases lay in between. The germline gives CDR1 MGHRA, CDR2 YSYEKL. CDR3 length equals 13 residues. The CDR3 DNA reads TGCGCCAGCAGCCGCGAGGGGTTTTATGAGCAGTTCTTC. This gives the protein CASSREGFYEQFF.